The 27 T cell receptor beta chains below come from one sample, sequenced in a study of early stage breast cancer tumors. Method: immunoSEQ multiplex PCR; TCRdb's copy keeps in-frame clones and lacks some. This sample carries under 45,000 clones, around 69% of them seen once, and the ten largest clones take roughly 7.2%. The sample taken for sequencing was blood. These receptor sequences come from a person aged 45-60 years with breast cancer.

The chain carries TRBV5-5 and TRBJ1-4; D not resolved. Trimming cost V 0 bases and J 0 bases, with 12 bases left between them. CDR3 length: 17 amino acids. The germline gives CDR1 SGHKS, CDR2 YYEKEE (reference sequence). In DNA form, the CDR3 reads TGTGCCAGCAGCTTGGATGGTGTGGTAGCAACTAATGAAAAACTGTTTTTT. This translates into CASSLDGVVATNEKLFF.

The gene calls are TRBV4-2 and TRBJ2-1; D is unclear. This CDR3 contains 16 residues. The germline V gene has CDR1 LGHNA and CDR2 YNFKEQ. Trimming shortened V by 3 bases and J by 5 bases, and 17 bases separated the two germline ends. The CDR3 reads CASSHDPATRNNEQFF. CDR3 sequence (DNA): TGTGCCAGCAGCCATGATCCGGCGACTCGCAACAATGAGCAGTTCTTC.

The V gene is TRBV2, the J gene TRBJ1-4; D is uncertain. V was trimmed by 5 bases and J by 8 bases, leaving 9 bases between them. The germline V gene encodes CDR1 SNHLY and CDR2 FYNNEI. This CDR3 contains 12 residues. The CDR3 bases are TGTGCCAGCAGTCTCGGAGGGGAAAAACTGTTTTTT. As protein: CASSLGGEKLFF.

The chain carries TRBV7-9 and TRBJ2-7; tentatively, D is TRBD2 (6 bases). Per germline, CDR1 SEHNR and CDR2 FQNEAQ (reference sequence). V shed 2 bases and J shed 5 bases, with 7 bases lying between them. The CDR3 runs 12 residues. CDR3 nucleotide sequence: TGTGCCAGCAGCTTACAGCGGGACGAGCAGTACTTC. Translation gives CASSLQRDEQYF.

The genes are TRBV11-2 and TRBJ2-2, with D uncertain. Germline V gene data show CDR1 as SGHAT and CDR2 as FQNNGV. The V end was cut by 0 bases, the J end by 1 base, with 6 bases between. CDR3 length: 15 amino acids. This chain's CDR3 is CASSLEAGNTGELFF. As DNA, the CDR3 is TGTGCCAGCAGCTTAGAGGCAGGGAACACCGGGGAGCTGTTTTTT.

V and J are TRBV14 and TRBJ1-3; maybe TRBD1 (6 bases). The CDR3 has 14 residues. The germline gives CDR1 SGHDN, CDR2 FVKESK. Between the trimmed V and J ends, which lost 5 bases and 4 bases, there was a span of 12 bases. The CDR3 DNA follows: TGTGCCAGCAGCAAAGGGACACCAGGAAACACCATATATTTT. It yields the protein CASSKGTPGNTIYF.

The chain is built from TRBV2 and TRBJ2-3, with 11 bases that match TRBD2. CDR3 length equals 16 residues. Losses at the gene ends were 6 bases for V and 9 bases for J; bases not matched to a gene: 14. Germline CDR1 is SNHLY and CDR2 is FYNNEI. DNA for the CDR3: TGTGCCAGCAGCGTAGCGGGAGGGCCTAATCTTGGAACGCAGTATTTT. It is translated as CASSVAGGPNLGTQYF.

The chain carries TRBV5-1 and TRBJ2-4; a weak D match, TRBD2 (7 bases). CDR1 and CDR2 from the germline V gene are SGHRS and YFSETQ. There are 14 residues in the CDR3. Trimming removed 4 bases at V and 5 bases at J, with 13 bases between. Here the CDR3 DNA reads TGCGCCAGCAGCCCGGGGGGCCTCCAAAACATTCAGTACTTC. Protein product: CASSPGGLQNIQYF.

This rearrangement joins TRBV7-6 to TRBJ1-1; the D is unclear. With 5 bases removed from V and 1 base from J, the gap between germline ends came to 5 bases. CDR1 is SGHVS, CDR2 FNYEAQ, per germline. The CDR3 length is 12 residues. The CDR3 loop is CASSPRNTEAFF. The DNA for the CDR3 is TGTGCCAGCAGCCCCAGGAACACTGAAGCTTTCTTT.

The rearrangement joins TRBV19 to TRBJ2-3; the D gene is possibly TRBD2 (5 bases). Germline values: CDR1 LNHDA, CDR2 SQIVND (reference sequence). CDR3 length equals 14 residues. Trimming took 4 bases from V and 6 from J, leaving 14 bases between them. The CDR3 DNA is TGTGCCAGTAGTACTAGCAGACTAAGGGATACGCAGTATTTT. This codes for CASSTSRLRDTQYF.

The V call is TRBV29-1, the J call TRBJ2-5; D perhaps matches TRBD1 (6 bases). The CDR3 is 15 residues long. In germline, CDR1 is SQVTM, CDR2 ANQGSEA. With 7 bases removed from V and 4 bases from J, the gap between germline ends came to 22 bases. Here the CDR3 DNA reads TGCAGCGCCATCGAAGGGGGTATGTCTGGAGAGACCCAGTACTTC. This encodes CSAIEGGMSGETQYF.

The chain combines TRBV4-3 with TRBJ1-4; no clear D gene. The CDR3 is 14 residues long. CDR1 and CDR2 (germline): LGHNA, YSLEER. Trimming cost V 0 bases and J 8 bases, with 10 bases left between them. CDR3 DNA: TGCGCCAGCAGCCAAGATCGGGGTCAGGAAAAACTGTTTTTT. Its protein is CASSQDRGQEKLFF.

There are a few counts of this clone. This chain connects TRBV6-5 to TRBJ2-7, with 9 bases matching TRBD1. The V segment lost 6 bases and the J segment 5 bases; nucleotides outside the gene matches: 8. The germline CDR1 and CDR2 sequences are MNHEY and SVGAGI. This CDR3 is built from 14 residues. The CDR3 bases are TGTGCCAGCAGGTCCACAGGGGGCCCTAACGAGCAGTACTTC. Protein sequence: CASRSTGGPNEQYF.

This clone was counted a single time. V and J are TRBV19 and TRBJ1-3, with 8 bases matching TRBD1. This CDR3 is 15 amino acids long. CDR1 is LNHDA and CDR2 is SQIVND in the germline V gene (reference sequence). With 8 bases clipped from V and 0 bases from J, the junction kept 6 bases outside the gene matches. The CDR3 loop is CASRGQGFSGNTIYF. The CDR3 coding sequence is TGTGCCAGTCGCGGACAGGGATTCTCTGGAAACACCATATATTTT.

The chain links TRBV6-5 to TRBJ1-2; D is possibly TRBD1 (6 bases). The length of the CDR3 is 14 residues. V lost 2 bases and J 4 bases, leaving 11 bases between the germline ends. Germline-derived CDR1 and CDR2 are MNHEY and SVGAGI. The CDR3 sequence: CASSYRDTSYGYTF. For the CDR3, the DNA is TGTGCCAGCAGTTACCGGGACACCTCCTATGGCTACACCTTC.

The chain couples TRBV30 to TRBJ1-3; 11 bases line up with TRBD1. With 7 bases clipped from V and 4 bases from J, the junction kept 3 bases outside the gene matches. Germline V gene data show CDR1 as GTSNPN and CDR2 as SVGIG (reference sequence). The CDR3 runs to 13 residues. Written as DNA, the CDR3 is TGTGCCTCTGGGACAGGGGGAGGAAACACCATATATTTT. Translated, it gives CASGTGGGNTIYF.

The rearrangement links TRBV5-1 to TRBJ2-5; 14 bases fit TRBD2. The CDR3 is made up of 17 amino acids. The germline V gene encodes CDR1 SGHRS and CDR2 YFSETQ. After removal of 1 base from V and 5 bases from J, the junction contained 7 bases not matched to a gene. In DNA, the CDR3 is TGCGCCAGCAGCTTGACAGGGACTAGCGGGAGAGGCGAGACCCAGTACTTC. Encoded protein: CASSLTGTSGRGETQYF. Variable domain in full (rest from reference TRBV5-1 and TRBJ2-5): KAGVTQTPRYLIKTRGQQVTLSCSPISGHRSVSWYQQTPGQGLQFLFEYFSETQRNKGNFPGRFSGRQFSNSRSEMNVSTLELGDSALYLCASSLTGTSGRGETQYFGPGTRLLVL.

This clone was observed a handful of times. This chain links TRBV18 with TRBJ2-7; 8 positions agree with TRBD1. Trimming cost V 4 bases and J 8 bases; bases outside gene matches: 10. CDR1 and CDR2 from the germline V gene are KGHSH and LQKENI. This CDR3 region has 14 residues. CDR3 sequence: CASSQDRGSGQQYV. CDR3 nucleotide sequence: TGTGCCAGCTCACAAGACAGGGGATCCGGCCAGCAGTACGTC.

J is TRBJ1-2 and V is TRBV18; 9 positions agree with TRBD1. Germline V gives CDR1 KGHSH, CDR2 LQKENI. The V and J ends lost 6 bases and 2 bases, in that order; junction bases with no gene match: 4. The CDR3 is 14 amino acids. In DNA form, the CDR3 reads TGTGCCAGCTCGTGGGACAGGGACAACTATGGCTACACCTTC. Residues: CASSWDRDNYGYTF.

The CDR3, as DNA: TGTGCCAGCAGCTTAGATGGCCCCTGGGGCGAGCAGTACGTC. As protein: CASSLDGPWGEQYV. The chain recombines TRBV7-2 with TRBJ2-7; D is undetermined. CDR3 length: 14 residues. The V end lost 1 base, the J end lost 6 bases, and 13 bases lay between the germline ends. Germline loops: CDR1 SGHTA, CDR2 FQGNSA.

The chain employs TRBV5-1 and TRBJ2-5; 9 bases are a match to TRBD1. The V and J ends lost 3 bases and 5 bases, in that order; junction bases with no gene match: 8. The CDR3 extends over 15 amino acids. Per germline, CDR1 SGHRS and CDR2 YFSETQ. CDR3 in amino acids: CASSSGTGFRETQYF. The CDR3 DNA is TGCGCCAGCAGCTCCGGGACAGGGTTTCGGGAGACCCAGTACTTC.

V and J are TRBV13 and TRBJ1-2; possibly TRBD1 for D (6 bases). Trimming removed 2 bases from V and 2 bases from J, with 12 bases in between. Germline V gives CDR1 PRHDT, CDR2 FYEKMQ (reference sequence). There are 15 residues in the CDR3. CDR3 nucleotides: TGTGCCAGCAGCTTAAGGCGTCAGGGGAACTATGGCTACACCTTC. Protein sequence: CASSLRRQGNYGYTF. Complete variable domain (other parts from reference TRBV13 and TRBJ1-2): AAGVIQSPRHLIKEKRETATLKCYPIPRHDTVYWYQQGPGQDPQFLISFYEKMQSDKGSIPDRFSAQQFSDYHSELNMSSLELGDSALYFCASSLRRQGNYGYTFGSGTRLTVV.

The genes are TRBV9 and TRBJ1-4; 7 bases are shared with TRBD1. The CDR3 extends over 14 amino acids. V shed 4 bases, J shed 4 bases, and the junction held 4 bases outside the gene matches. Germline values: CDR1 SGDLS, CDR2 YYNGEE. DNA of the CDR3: TGTGCCAGCAGCCCTCCAGGGGGTAATGAAAAACTGTTTTTT. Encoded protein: CASSPPGGNEKLFF. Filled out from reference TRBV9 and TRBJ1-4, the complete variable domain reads DSGVTQTPKHLITATGQRVTLRCSPRSGDLSVYWYQQSLDQGLQFLIQYYNGEERAKGNILERFSAQQFPDLHSELNLSSLELGDSALYFCASSPPGGNEKLFFGSGTQLSVL.

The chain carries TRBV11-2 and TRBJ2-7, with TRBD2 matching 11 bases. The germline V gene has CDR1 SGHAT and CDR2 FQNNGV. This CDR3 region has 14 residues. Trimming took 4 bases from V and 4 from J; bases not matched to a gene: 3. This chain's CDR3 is CASSSIAGGYEQYF. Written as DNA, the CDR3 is TGTGCCAGCAGCTCGATAGCGGGAGGGTACGAGCAGTACTTC.

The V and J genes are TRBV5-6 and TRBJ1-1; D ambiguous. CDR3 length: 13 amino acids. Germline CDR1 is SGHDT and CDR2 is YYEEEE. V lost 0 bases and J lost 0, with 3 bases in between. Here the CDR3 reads CASSLAVNTEAFF. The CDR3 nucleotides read TGTGCCAGCAGCTTGGCAGTGAACACTGAAGCTTTCTTT.

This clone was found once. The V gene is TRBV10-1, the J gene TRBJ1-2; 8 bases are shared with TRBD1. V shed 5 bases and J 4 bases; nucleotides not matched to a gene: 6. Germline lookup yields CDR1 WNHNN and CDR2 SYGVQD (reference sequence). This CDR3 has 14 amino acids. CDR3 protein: CASSPDREAYGYTF. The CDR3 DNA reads TGCGCCAGCAGTCCGGACAGGGAAGCCTATGGCTACACCTTC.

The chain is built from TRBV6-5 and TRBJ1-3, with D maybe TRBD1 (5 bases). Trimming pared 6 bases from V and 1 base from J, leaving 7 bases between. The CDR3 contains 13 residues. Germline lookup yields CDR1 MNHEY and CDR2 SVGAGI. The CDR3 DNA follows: TGTGCCAGCAGCGGGGGGTCTGGAAACACCATATATTTT. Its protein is CASSGGSGNTIYF.